This section outlines one T cell receptor beta chain sequence together with its context. What it recognizes is unknown. The data were taken from a study of CXCR3-negative and CXCR3-positive naive CD8 T cells. Background on the study: Total TRB output reached about 130 million reads, about 1.5 +/- 0.3 million per library. Study results and caveats: Much lower diversity was found in memory CD8+ cells, while both naive subsets had comparably high diversity. CXCR3-negative and CXCR3-positive naive cells shared comparable TRBV-TRBJ usage, but memory cells did not. After cryopreservation, expression of CXCR3 was partially reduced, and most assays were run with fresh PBMCs.

Germline-derived CDR1 and CDR2 are MDHEN and SYDVKM. The CDR3 sequence is 14 residues long. UMI-labeled 5' RACE yielded the TRB cDNA libraries. TCRdb re-called the 5' RACE reads; one entry per CDR3 protein, DNA not given. This sample's clone table lists some 56,000 distinct CDR3 sequences. The genes are TRBV28 and TRBJ2-7; the TRBD2 assignment by TCRdb is unverifiable without DNA. Sequencing used memory CD8+ T cells from blood. This receptor was taken from a human donor in good health. Some clones in this sample may be carry-over from other donors' samples. The CDR3 is CASRMEGESYEQYF.